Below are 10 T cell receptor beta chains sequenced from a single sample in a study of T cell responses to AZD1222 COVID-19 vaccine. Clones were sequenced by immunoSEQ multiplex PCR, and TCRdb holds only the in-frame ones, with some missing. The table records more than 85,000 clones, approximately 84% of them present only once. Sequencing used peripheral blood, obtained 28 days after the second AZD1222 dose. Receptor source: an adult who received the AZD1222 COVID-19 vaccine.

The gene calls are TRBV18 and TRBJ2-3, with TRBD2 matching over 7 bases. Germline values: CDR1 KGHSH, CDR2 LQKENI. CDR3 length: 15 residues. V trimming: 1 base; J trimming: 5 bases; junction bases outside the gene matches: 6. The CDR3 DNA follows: TGTGCCAGCTCACCACTGGCGGGAGCTATAGATACGCAGTATTTT. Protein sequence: CASSPLAGAIDTQYF.

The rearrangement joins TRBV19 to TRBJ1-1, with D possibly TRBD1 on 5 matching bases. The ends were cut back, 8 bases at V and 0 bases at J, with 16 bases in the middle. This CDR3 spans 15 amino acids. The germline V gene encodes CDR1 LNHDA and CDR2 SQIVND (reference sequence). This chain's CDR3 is CASRPGRDVNTEAFF. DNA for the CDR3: TGTGCCAGTCGTCCAGGGCGCGATGTGAACACTGAAGCTTTCTTT.

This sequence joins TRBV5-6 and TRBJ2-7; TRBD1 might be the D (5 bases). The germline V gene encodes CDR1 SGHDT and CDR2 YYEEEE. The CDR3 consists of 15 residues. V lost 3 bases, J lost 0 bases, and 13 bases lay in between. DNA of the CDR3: TGTGCCAGCAGCTGGAGACAGTCAAGCTCCTACGAGCAGTACTTC. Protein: CASSWRQSSSYEQYF.

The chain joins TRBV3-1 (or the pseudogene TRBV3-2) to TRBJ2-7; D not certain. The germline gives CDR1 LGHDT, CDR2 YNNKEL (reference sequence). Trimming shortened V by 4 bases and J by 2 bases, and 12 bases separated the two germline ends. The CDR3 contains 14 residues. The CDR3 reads CASSPLNLAYEQYF. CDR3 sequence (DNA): TGTGCCAGCAGCCCCCTCAATCTCGCCTACGAGCAGTACTTC.

CDR3 loop: CASTHQPGLSSYNEQFF. Written as DNA, the CDR3 is TGTGCCAGTACCCACCAACCGGGACTAAGCTCCTACAATGAGCAGTTCTTC. The J gene is TRBJ2-1, the V gene TRBV19, with 7 bases lining up with TRBD2. The V and J ends lost 7 bases and 0 bases, in that order; junction bases with no gene match: 12. Looked up from germline, CDR1 is LNHDA and CDR2 is SQIVND (reference sequence). CDR3 length: 17 amino acids.

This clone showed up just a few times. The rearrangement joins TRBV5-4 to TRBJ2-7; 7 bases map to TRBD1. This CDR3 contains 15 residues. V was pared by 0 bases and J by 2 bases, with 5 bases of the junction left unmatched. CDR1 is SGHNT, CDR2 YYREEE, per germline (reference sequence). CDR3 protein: CASSLGTGVAYEQYF. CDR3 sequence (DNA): TGTGCCAGCAGCTTGGGGACAGGCGTTGCCTACGAGCAGTACTTC.

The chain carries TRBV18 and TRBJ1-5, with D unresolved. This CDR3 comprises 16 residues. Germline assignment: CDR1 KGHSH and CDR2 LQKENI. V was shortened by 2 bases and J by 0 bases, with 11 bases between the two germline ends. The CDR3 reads CASSPTHGDSNQPQHF. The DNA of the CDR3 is TGTGCCAGCTCACCAACGCACGGGGATAGCAATCAGCCCCAGCATTTT.

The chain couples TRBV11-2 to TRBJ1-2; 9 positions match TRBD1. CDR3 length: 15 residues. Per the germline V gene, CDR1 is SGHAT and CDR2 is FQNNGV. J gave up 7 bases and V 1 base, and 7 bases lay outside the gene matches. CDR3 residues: CASSLVPQGASGYTF. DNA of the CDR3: TGTGCCAGCAGCTTAGTTCCACAGGGGGCGAGTGGCTACACCTTC.

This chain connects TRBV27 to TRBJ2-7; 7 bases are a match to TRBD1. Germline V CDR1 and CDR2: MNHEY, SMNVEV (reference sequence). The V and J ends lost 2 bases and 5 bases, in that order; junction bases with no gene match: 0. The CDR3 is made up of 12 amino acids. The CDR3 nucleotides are TGTGCCAGCAGTTTAGGACAGGACGAGCAGTACTTC. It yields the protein CASSLGQDEQYF.

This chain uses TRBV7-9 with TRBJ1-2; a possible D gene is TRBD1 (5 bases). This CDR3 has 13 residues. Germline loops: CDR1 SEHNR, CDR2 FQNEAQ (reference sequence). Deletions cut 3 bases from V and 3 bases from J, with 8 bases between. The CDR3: CASSFRVDYGYTF. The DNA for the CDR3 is TGTGCCAGCAGCTTCAGGGTAGACTATGGCTACACCTTC.